This T cell receptor (beta chain) originates from a study of shared clonotypes between healthy human individuals. Study summary: With ages of 18 to 49, the donors were a couple of women and a few men. CD4 naive cells filled three plates per donor, CD4 memory three, CD8 naive two and CD8 memory one.

Naive CD8 cells, CD45RO-negative and positively selected for CCR7, excluded terminally differentiated effector memory CD45RA+ cells. The donor population consisted of healthy HIV-negative adults with no recent acute infections or vaccinations. Clones were read by immunoSEQ multiplex PCR, and TCRdb kept only the in-frame ones, dropping some. The sample includes under 700,000 clones, about 95% seen only once; the top ten take about 0.11%. V was trimmed by 4 bases and J by 3 bases, leaving 3 bases between them. Germline CDR1 ENHRY, CDR2 SYGVKD. This CDR3 region has 12 residues. The study, taken as a whole, reports: It was observed that roughly 5.4% of naive CD4 clonotypes were shared across a handful of donors.

This clone came up once. Its antigen is unidentified. The V gene is TRBV10-3, the J gene TRBJ2-2; D gene unclear. The source material was naive CD8+ T cells sorted from blood. This clonotype was obtained from a woman in her twenties or thirties in good health. The CDR3 loop is CAISGDTGELFF. For the CDR3, the DNA is TGTGCCATCAGTGGCGACACCGGGGAGCTGTTTTTT.